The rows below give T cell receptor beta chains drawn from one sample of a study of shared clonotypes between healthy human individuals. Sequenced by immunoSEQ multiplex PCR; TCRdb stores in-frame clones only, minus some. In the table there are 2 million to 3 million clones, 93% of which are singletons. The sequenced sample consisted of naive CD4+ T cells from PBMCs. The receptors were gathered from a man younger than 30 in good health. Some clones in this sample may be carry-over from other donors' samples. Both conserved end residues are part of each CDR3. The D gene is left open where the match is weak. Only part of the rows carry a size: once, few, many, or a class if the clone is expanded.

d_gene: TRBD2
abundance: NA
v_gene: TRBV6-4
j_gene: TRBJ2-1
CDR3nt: TGTGCCAGCAGTGCAGGGACTAGGATATTCTTC
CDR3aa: CASSAGTRIFF

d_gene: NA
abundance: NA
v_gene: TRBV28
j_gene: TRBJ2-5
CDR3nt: TGTGCCAGCAGTCTCCCCGGATTTCAAGAGACCCAGTACTTC
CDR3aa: CASSLPGFQETQYF

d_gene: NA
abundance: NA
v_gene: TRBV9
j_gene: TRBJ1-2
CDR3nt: TGTGCCAGCAGCAGCCCGGGGGGCTATGGCTACACCTTC
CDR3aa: CASSSPGGYGYTF

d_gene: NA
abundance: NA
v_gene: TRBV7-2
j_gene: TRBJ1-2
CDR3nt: TGTGCCAGCAGCCCCTGGGGGCCGGGCTATGGCTACACCTTC
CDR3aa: CASSPWGPGYGYTF

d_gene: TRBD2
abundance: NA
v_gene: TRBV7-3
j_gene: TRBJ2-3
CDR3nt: TGTGCCAGCAGCCCCCATAGCGGGAGAATGACAGATACGCAGTATTTT
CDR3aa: CASSPHSGRMTDTQYF

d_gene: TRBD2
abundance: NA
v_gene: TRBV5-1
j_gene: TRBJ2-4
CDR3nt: TGCGCCAGCAGCCCCCTAGCGGAGGCCAAAAACATTCAGTACTTC
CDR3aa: CASSPLAEAKNIQYF

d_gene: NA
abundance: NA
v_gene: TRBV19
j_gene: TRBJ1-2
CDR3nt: TGTGCCAGTAGCCGAAACGGGGGCTACACCTTC
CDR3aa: CASSRNGGYTF

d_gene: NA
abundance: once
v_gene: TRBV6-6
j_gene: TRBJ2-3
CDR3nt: TGTGCCAGCAGCGACCGTGCGCAGTATTTT
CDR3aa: CASSDRAQYF

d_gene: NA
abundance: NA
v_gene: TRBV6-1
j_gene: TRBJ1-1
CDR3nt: TGTGCCAGCAGACAGGGACAGAACACTGAAGCTTTCTTT
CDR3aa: CASRQGQNTEAFF

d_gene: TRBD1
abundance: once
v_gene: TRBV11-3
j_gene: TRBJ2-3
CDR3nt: TGTGCCAGCAGCCACCGGGACAGCAGCACAGATACGCAGTATTTT
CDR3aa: CASSHRDSSTDTQYF

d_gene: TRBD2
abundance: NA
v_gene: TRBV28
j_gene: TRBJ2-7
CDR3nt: TGTGCCAGCAGTTTATCCGGGACTAGCGGCACCTACGAGCAGTACTTC
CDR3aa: CASSLSGTSGTYEQYF

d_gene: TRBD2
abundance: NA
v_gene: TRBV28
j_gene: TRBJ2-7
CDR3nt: TGTGCCAGCAGTCGACGGGGAGGGAGCTCCTACGAGCAGTACTTC
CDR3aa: CASSRRGGSSYEQYF

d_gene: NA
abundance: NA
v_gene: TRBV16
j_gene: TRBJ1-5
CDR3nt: TGTGCCAGCAGCCAAGTCGGGCAGGGAATTCAGCCCCAGCATTTT
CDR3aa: CASSQVGQGIQPQHF

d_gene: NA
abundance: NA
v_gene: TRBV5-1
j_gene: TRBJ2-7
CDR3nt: TGCGCCAGCAGCTTGGTTCTCGGCGGAGACTACGAGCAGTACTTC
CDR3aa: CASSLVLGGDYEQYF

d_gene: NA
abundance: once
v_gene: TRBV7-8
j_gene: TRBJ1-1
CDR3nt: TGTGCCAGCAGCGTTCGGGACGGGAACACTGAAGCTTTCTTT
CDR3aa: CASSVRDGNTEAFF

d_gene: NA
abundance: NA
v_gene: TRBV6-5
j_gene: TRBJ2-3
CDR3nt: TGTGCCAGCAAGGGGTGGGCAGATACGCAGTATTTT
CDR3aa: CASKGWADTQYF

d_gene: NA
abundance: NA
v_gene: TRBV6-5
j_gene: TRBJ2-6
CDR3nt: TGTGCCACCAGGGACTCTGGGGCCAACGTCCTGACTTTC
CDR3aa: CATRDSGANVLTF

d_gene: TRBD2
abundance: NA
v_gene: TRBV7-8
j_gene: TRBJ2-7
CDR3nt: TGTGCCAGCAGCTTACATCGCGGGAGTTCTTCTTACGAGCAGTACTTC
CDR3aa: CASSLHRGSSSYEQYF

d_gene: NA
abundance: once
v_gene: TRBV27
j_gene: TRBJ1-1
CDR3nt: TGTGCCAGCAGTAACCGGAATATGAACACTGAAGCTTTCTTT
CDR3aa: CASSNRNMNTEAFF

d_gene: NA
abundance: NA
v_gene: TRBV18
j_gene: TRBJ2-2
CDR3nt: TGTGCCAGCTCACCACCAAGTTCAGGGCGGGACGGGGAGCTGTTTTTT
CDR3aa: CASSPPSSGRDGELFF

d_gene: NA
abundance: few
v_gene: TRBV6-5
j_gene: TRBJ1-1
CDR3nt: TGTGCCAGCAGTCGCGAGCAGAACACTGAAGCTTTCTTT
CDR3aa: CASSREQNTEAFF

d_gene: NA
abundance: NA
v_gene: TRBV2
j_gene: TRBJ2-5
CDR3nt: TGTGCCAGCACAAGAGAGTCAGGGGAAGAGACCCAGTACTTC
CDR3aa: CASTRESGEETQYF

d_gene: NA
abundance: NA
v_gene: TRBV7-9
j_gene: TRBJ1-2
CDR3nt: TGTGCCAGCAGCTTAGCAAATAGTCGGCGGGACAAACTAAACTATGGCTACACCTTC
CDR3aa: CASSLANSRRDKLNYGYTF

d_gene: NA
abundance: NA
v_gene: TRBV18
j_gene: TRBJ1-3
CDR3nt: TGTGCCAGCTCCCGTACAGGTGCCCCGGGAAACACCATATATTTT
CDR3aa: CASSRTGAPGNTIYF

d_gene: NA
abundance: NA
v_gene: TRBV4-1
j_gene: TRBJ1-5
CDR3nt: TGCGCCAGCAGCCAGGGATTAGGAAATCAGCCCCAGCATTTT
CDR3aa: CASSQGLGNQPQHF

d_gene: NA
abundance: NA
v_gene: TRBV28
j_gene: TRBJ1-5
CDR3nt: TGTGCCAGCAGTTCCGGAGGGAGCAATCAGCCCCAGCATTTT
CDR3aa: CASSSGGSNQPQHF

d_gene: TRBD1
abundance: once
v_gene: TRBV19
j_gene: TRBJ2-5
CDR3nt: TGTGCCAGTAGTATCCGGCGCAGACAGGGTGGAACCCAGTACTTC
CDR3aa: CASSIRRRQGGTQYF

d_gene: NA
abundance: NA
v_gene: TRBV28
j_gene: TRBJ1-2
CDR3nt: TGTGCCAGCAGTTTATTACAGGAAGGGGGCTACACCTTC
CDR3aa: CASSLLQEGGYTF

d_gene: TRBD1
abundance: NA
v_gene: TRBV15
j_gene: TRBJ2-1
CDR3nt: TGTGCCACCAGCAGACCTGGGACAGCTTATGGCAATGAGCAGTTCTTC
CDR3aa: CATSRPGTAYGNEQFF

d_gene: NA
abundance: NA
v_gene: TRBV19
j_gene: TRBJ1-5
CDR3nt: TGTGCCAGTAGTATTAGCCAGGGATATAATCAGCCCCAGCATTTT
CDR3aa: CASSISQGYNQPQHF

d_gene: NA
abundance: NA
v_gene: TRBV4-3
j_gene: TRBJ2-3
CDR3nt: TGCGCCAGCAGCCAAGCAGAAGGGGGAGGGAGAACGCAGTATTTT
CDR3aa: CASSQAEGGGRTQYF

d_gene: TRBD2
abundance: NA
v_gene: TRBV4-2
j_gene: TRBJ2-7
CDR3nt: TGTGCCAGCGCAACTAGCGGGGATACCTACGAGCAGTACTTC
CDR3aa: CASATSGDTYEQYF

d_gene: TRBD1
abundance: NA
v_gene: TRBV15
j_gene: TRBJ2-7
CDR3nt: TGTGCCACCAGCAGGGGACAGTGGGACTCCTACGAGCAGTACTTC
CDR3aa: CATSRGQWDSYEQYF

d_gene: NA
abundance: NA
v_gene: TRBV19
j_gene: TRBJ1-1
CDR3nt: TGTGCCAGTTCTACAACCCCAGGGAGCACTGAAGCTTTCTTT
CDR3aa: CASSTTPGSTEAFF

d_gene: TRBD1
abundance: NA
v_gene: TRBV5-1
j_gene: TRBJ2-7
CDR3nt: TGCGCCAGCAGCTTGTGGCAGGGGGCGTTTGAGCAGTACTTC
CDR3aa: CASSLWQGAFEQYF

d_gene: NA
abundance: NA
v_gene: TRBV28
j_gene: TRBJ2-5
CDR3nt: TGTGCCAGCAGCCTGAAAGGGGGGGCCATAACCCGCCGGAAGACCCAGTACTTC
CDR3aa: CASSLKGGAITRRKTQYF

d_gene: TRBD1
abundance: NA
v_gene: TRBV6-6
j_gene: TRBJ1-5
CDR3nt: TGTGCCAGCAGTCTACAGGGGGTGGGTCAGCCCCAGCATTTT
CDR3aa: CASSLQGVGQPQHF

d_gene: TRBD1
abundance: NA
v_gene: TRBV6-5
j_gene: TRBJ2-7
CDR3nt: TGTGCCAGCAGACTACAGGGGGTGAAAGCCTACGAGCAGTACTTC
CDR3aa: CASRLQGVKAYEQYF

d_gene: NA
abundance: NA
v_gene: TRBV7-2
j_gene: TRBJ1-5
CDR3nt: TGTGCCAGCAGCTTACCAGGGGAAGGTCAGCCCCAGCATTTT
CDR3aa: CASSLPGEGQPQHF

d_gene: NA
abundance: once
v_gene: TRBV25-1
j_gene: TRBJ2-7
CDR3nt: TGTGCCAGCGCCTCCTTAGCGAGGTACGAGCAGTACTTC
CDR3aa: CASASLARYEQYF

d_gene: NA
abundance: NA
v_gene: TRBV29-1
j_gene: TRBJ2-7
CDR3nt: TGCAGCGTTGAGGTAGGGGGTCCTGCCTACGAGCAGTACTTC
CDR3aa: CSVEVGGPAYEQYF

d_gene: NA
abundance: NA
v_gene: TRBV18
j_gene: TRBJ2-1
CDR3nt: TGTGCCAGCTCACCTCTGCCGACAGGCTACAATGAGCAGTTCTTC
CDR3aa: CASSPLPTGYNEQFF

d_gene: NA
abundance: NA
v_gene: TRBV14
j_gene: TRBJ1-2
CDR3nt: TGTGCCAGCAGCCAAGATTTCTTCTATGGCTACACCTTC
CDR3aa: CASSQDFFYGYTF

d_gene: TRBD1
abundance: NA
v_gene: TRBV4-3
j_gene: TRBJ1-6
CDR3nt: TGCGCCAGCAGCGAAACGGGGACAGTGGGAAATTCACCCCTCCACTTT
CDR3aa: CASSETGTVGNSPLHF

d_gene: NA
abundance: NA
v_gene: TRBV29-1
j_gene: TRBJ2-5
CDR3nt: TGCAGCTCTACCCGACAGTCTCAAGAGACCCAGTACTTC
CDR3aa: CSSTRQSQETQYF

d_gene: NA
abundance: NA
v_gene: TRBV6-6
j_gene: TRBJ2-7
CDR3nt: TGTGCCAGCAGTTACCGGGACACCTACGAGCAGTACTTC
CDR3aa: CASSYRDTYEQYF

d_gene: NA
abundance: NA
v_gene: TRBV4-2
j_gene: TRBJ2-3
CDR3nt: TGTGCCAGCAGCCTCCGGGTCGAGCACCCTCATACGCAGTATTTT
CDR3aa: CASSLRVEHPHTQYF

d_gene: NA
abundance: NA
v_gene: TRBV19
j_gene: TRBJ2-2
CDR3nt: TGTGCCAGTAGTATAGGACGGTCCACCGGGGAGCTGTTTTTT
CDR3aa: CASSIGRSTGELFF

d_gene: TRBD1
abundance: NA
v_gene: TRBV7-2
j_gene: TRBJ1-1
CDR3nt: TGTGCCAGCAGCCCCCGACAGGGCAACACTGAAGCTTTCTTT
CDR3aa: CASSPRQGNTEAFF

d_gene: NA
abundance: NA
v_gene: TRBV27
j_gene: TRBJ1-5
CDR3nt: TGTGCCAGCAGTTTATACCCCCTTAATCAGCCCCAGCATTTT
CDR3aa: CASSLYPLNQPQHF

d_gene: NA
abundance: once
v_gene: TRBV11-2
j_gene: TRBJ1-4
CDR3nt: TGTGCCAGCAGCCGGCGAGGGGGGACTAATGAAAAACTGTTTTTT
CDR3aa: CASSRRGGTNEKLFF

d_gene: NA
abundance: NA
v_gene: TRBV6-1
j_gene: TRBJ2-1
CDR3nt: TGTGCCAGCCGTAGGTACCCCTCCTACAATGAGCAGTTCTTC
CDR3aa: CASRRYPSYNEQFF

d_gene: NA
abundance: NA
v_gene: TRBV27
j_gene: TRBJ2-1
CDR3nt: TGTGCCAGCAGAACCGGGACTTCAAGCTCCTACAATGAGCAGTTCTTC
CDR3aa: CASRTGTSSSYNEQFF